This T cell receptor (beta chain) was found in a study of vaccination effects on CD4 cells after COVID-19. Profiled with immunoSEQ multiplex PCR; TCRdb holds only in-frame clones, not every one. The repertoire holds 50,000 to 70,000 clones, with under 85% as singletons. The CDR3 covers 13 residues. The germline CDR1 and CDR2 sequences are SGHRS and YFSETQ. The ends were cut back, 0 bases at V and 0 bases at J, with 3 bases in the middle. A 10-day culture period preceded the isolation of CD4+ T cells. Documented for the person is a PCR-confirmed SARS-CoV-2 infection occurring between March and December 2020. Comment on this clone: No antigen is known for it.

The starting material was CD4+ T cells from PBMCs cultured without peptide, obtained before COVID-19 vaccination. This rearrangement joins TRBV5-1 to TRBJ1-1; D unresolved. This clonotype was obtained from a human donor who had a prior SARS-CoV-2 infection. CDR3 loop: CASSLVVNTEAFF. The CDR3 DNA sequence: TGCGCCAGCAGCTTGGTGGTGAACACTGAAGCTTTCTTT. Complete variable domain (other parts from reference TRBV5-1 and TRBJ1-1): KAGVTQTPRYLIKTRGQQVTLSCSPISGHRSVSWYQQTPGQGLQFLFEYFSETQRNKGNFPGRFSGRQFSNSRSEMNVSTLELGDSALYLCASSLVVNTEAFFGQGTRLTVV.